The clone carrying this T cell receptor beta chain was seen only a few times. From germline, CDR1 is SGHTA and CDR2 FQGNSA. V shed 1 base and J shed 1 base, with 7 bases lying between them. The CDR3 is made up of 14 amino acids. This record comes from a study of blood T cell repertoires in COVID-19. Overall study: COVID-19 samples, acute and convalescent, were from the United States, Italy and Spain. Nucleic acid was either cDNA or gDNA, and it came from T cells, B-cell-depleted T cells, or PBMCs.

One Seattle source followed patients from active infection through their disease course. Original processing notes: Reference gene primer amplification yielded estimated nucleated cell counts. The repertoire was sequenced with immunoSEQ multiplex PCR; TCRdb's copy has only in-frame clones and lacks some. V and J calls and clone size are copied from that table; D and trimming were computed from the DNA. Of around 190,000 clones listed, more than 75% were seen once; the top ten hold around 5.4%. The clonotype comes from a woman aged 40 to 50 with COVID-19, enrolled during active disease. The specimen was peripheral blood. The chain is built from TRBV7-2 and TRBJ1-1; no clear D gene. The CDR3 region has the DNA TGTGCCAGCAGCTTAGTCATCAGGAACACTGAAGCTTTCTTT. Its protein product is CASSLVIRNTEAFF.